This T cell receptor (beta chain) is drawn from a study of cytomegalovirus exposure and HLA in healthy donors. The primer mix had 60 Vbeta and 13 Jbeta primers. Clones were sequenced by immunoSEQ multiplex PCR, and TCRdb holds only the in-frame ones, with some missing. The table shows 140,000 to 150,000 clones, with about 84% occurring only once. This clonotype was obtained from a woman aged 18-29 years in good health and CMV-seropositive. What was sequenced was PBMCs.

CDR3 in amino acids: CAWSPGGRKFF. The CDR3 coding sequence is TGTGCCTGGAGTCCGGGGGGAAGAAAGTTCTTC. The chain carries TRBV30 and TRBJ2-1; 7 bases are a match to TRBD2. This CDR3 comprises 11 residues. J gave up 14 bases and V 2 bases, and 6 bases lay outside the gene matches. Germline CDR1 reads GTSNPN; CDR2 reads SVGIG (reference sequence).